This T cell receptor (beta chain) derives from a study of tumor and adjacent non-tumor tissue in lung cancer. About the research overall: About 4.17 million productive TCRbeta reads were obtained per sample on average.

TCRbeta libraries were built with three rounds of nested PCR, modified from ARM-PCR. TCRdb redid the calling of the multiplex PCR reads with MiXCR, one entry per CDR3 protein. The profile shows more than 45,000 distinct CDR3 sequences, 74% of them singletons. Points from the study as a whole: In normal lung, the top 100 clones were significantly more dominant than in tumor. TCR diversity was significantly greater in tumor than normal lung tissue.

From germline, CDR1 is LGHDT and CDR2 YNNKEL (reference sequence). J was trimmed by 5 bases and V by 0 bases; bases with no gene match: 10. The CDR3 has 16 residues. This sample's RNA came from whole unsorted tissue. This non-tumor lung sample came from over 3 cm beyond the tumor edge. Details on this clonotype: Its target is not known.

Sample: distant non-tumor lung tissue. This sequence originates from a woman aged 60-75 years with non-small cell lung cancer. The chain has TRBV3-1 and TRBJ2-7; 7 positions match TRBD2. CDR3 loop: CASSQERNGRIHEQYF. CDR3 nucleotides: TGTGCCAGCAGCCAAGAGAGGAACGGGAGGATCCACGAGCAGTACTTC.